The present T cell receptor beta chain was sequenced within a study of blood T cell repertoires in COVID-19. The germline gives CDR1 SQVTM, CDR2 ANQGSEA. Trimming stripped 3 bases from V and 3 bases from J, with 23 bases between. The CDR3 length is 17 residues. Measured with immunoSEQ multiplex PCR; TCRdb has only the in-frame clones, and not every one. The sample contains more than 65,000 clones, more than 75% of which appear only once. This TCR was sampled from a human donor in a cohort sampled during active COVID-19. The chain uses TRBV29-1 and TRBJ1-2, with a tentative D call TRBD1 (5 bases). Sequencing input: peripheral blood. In nucleotides, the CDR3 is TGCAGCGTTGAGAGGTTACAGGACGGGCCGAGCGACTATGGCTACACCTTC. This sequence encodes CSVERLQDGPSDYGYTF.